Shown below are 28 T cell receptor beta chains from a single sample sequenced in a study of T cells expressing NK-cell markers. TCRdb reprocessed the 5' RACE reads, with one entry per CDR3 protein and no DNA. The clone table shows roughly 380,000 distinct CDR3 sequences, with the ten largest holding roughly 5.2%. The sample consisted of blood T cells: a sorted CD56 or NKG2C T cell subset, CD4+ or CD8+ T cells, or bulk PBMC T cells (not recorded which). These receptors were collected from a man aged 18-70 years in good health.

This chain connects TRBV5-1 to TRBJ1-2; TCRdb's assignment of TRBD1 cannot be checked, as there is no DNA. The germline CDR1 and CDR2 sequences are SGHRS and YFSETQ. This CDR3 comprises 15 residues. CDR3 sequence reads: CASSPNPGQTYGYTF.

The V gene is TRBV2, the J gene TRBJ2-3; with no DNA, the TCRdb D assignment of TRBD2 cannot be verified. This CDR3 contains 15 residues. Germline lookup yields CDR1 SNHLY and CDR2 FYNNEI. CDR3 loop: CASSASGVPTDTQYF.

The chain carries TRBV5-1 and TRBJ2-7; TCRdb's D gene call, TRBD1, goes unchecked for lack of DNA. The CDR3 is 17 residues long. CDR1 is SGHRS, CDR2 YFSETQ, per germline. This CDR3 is CASSLAGGQLSAYEQYF.

The CDR3 sequence is CASSYSERTEAFF. The V call is TRBV6-2 or TRBV6-3, the J call TRBJ1-1. The germline gives CDR1 MNHEY, CDR2 SVGEGT. This CDR3 comprises 13 residues.

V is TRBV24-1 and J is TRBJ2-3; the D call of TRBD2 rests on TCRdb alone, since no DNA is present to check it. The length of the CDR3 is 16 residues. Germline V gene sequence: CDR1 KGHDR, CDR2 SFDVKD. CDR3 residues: CATSDSQGARRDTQYF.

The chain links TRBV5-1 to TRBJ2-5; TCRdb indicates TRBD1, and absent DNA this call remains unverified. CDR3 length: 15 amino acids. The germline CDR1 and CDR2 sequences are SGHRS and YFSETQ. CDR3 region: CASSLRGGRQETQYF.

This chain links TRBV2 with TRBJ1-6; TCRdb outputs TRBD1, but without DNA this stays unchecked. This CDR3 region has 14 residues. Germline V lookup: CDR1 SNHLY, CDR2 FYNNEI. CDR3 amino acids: CASSVRDRGHLLHF.

CDR3 in amino acids: CASSVRNLAGALNEQFF. This chain connects TRBV7-8 to TRBJ2-1; with no DNA, the TCRdb D assignment of TRBD2 cannot be verified. There are 17 residues in the CDR3. The germline gives CDR1 SGHVS, CDR2 FQNEAQ.

CDR3 protein: CATNPLDRGTYEQYF. The chain uses TRBV2 and TRBJ2-7; as DNA is missing, the TRBD1 call by TCRdb cannot be tested. The germline gives CDR1 SNHLY, CDR2 FYNNEI. The CDR3 consists of 15 residues.

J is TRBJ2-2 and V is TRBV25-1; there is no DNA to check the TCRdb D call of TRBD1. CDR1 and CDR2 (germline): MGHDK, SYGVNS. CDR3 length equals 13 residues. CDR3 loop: CASEGINTGELFF.

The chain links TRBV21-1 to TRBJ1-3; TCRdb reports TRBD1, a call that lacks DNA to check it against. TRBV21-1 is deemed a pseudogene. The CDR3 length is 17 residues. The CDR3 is CASSPLDRGDSGNTIYF.

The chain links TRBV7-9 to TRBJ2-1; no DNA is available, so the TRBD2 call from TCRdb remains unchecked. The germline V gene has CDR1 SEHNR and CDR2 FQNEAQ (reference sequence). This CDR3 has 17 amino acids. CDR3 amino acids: CASSSPPGLPSYNEQFF.

CDR3: CASRPSTPGVEQFF. V gene TRBV3-1 combines with J gene TRBJ2-1; no DNA is available, so the TRBD1 call from TCRdb remains unchecked. The CDR3 is 14 amino acids. Germline CDR1 reads LGHDT; CDR2 reads YNNKEL (reference sequence).

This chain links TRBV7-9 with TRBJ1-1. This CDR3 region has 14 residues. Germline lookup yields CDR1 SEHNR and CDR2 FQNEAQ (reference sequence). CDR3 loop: CASSSAGTALSAFF. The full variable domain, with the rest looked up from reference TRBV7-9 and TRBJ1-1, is DTGVSQNPRHKITKRGQNVTFRCDPISEHNRLYWYRQTLGQGPEFLTYFQNEAQLEKSRLLSDRFSAERPKGSFSTLEIQRTEQGDSAMYLCASSSAGTALSAFFGQGTRLTVV.

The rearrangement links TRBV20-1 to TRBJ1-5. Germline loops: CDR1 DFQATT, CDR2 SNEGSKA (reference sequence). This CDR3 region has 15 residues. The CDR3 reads CSARAGGNSNQPQHF.

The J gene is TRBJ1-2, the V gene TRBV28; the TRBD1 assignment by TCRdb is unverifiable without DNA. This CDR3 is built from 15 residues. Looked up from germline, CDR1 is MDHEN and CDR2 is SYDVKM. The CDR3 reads CASSLKGGYNYGYTF.

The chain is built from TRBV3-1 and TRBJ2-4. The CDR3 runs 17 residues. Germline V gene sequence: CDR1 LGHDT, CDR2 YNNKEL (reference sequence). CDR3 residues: CASSQAEGGLAKNIQYF.

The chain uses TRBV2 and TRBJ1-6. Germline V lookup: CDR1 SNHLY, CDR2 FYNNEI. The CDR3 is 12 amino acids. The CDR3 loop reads CASRFKNSPLHF.

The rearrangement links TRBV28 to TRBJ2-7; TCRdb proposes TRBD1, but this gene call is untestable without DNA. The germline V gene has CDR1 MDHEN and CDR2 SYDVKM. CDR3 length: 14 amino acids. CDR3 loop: CASSLGGKTYEQYF.

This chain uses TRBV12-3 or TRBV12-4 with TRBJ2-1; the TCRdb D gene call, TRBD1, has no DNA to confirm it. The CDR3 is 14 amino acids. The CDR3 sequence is CASKFGQGINEQFF.

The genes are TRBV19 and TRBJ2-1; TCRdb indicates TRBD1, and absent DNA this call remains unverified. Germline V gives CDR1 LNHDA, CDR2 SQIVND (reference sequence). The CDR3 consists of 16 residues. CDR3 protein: CASSISGTGPYNEQFF.

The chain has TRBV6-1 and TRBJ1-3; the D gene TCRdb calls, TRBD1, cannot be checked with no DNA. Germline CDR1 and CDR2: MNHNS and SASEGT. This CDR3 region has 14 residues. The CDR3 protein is CASSQGSSGNTIYF.

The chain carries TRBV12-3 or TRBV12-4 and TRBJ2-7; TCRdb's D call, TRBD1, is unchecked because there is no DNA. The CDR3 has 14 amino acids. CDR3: CASSRGGTGYEQYF.

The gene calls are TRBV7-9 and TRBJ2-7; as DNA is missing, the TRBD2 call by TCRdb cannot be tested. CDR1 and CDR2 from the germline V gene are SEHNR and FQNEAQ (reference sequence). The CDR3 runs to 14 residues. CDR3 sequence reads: CASSDQRPGNEQYF.

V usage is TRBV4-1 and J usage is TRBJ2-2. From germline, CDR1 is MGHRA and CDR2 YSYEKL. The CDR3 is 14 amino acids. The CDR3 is CASSQEPDLGELFF.

The chain's CDR3 is CSARDGQKLFQETQYF. This chain joins TRBV20-1 and TRBJ2-5. The V gene's germline CDR1 is DFQATT and CDR2 SNEGSKA (reference sequence). The CDR3 loop spans 16 amino acids.

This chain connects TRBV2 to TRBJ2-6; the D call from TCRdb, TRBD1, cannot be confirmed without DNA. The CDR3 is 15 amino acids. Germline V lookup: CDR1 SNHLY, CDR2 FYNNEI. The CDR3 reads CASSAPLSGANVLTF.

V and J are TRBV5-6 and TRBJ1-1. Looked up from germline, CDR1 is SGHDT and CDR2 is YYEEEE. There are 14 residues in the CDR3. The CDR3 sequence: CASSLGFLNTEAFF.